This passage covers 22 T cell receptor beta chains from one sample sequenced in a study of T cell repertoires in cytomegalovirus infection. TCRdb re-called the reads through MiXCR, storing one row per CDR3 protein. Found here are some 280,000 distinct CDR3 sequences, approximately 15% of them singletons; the top ten hold around 9%. Material: PBMCs. Source of these receptors: a human donor in good health (CMV status not recorded). Some clones in this sample may be carry-over from other donors' samples.

This rearrangement joins TRBV29-1 to TRBJ2-2; TRBD2 might be the D (6 bases). The CDR3 sequence is 14 residues long. Trimming removed 5 bases at V and 0 bases at J, with 10 bases between. Germline CDR1 and CDR2: SQVTM and ANQGSEA. CDR3 DNA: TGCAGCGTTCGACCGGGGGCGAACACCGGGGAGCTGTTTTTT. Its translation is CSVRPGANTGELFF.

The chain couples TRBV7-9 to TRBJ1-2, with a weak D call TRBD1 (5 bases). The V gene lost 6 bases and the J gene lost 7 bases, with 21 bases spanning the gap. Germline CDR1 is SEHNR and CDR2 is FQNEAQ (reference sequence). This CDR3 is built from 15 residues. Written as DNA, the CDR3 is TGTGCCAGCAGTCCCTCCAGGGTCGGGGGAGGTGGCTACACCTTC. It yields the protein CASSPSRVGGGGYTF. The full variable domain, in which reference TRBV7-9 and TRBJ1-2 provide the parts outside the CDR3, is DTGVSQNPRHKITKRGQNVTFRCDPISEHNRLYWYRQTLGQGPEFLTYFQNEAQLEKSRLLSDRFSAERPKGSFSTLEIQRTEQGDSAMYLCASSPSRVGGGGYTFGSGTRLTVV.

This chain uses TRBV20-1 with TRBJ1-2; D ambiguous. V was cut by 4 bases and J by 7 bases, with 13 bases left in between. In germline, CDR1 is DFQATT, CDR2 SNEGSKA (reference sequence). The CDR3 has 12 residues. CDR3 nucleotides: TGCAGTGCTAATAGATTGGTGGGTGGCTACACCTTC. As protein: CSANRLVGGYTF.

The J gene is TRBJ1-1, the V gene TRBV3-1, with D perhaps matching TRBD1 (6 bases). The CDR3 extends over 17 amino acids. Germline V gene sequence: CDR1 LGHDT, CDR2 YNNKEL (reference sequence). Trimming stripped 2 bases from V and 1 base from J, with 17 bases between. CDR3 in amino acids: CASSQRAPGGANTEAFF. CDR3 nucleotide sequence: TGTGCCAGCAGCCAACGAGCCCCCGGGGGCGCGAACACTGAAGCTTTCTTT.

The rearrangement links TRBV20-1 to TRBJ1-6; 8 bases are shared with TRBD1. Unmatched junction bases numbered 6, after V lost 3 bases and J lost 8 bases. The germline V gene encodes CDR1 DFQATT and CDR2 SNEGSKA (reference sequence). The CDR3 covers 14 residues. The DNA of the CDR3 is TGCAGTGCTAGGACAGGGGTTTTGGATTCACCCCTCCACTTT. Its translation: CSARTGVLDSPLHF.

This chain joins TRBV4-1 and TRBJ2-7; 11 nucleotides line up with TRBD2. J was trimmed by 3 bases and V by 3 bases; bases with no gene match: 7. The CDR3 spans 16 residues. Germline V gene sequence: CDR1 MGHRA, CDR2 YSYEKL. CDR3 coding DNA: TGCGCCAGCAGCCAGAGACTAGCGGGGATTAACTACGAGCAGTACTTC. This translates into CASSQRLAGINYEQYF.

This clonotype was seen a few times. The V call is TRBV10-1, the J call TRBJ2-7; D is unclear. Trimming shortened V by 4 bases and J by 6 bases, and 19 bases separated the two germline ends. The V gene's germline CDR1 is WNHNN and CDR2 SYGVQD (reference sequence). This CDR3 has 15 residues. The CDR3: CASSGGPIPYSEQYF. For the CDR3, the DNA is TGCGCCAGCAGTGGTGGACCTATCCCCTACTCCGAGCAGTACTTC.

The chain combines TRBV7-9 with TRBJ1-2, with D perhaps TRBD1 (6 bases). The CDR3 covers 14 residues. Germline V gene data show CDR1 as SEHNR and CDR2 as FQNEAQ (reference sequence). Trimming left V 5 bases short and J 8 bases short, with 18 bases between. The CDR3 bases are TGTGCCAGCAGCCCCGGCGGGGGCGCGAAAGGCTACACCTTC. Encoded protein: CASSPGGGAKGYTF.

Many counts were recorded for this clonotype. The rearrangement joins TRBV7-2 to TRBJ2-7; D is ambiguous. Trimming removed 0 bases from V and 6 bases from J, with 9 bases in between. Germline values: CDR1 SGHTA, CDR2 FQGNSA. The CDR3 consists of 13 residues. This CDR3 reads CASSLAWISEQYF. Written as DNA, the CDR3 is TGTGCCAGCAGCTTAGCGTGGATTTCCGAGCAGTACTTC.

This chain joins TRBV20-1 and TRBJ2-3; TRBD2 might be the D (6 bases). CDR1 and CDR2 (germline): DFQATT, SNEGSKA (reference sequence). The CDR3 spans 16 residues. The V and J ends lost 6 bases and 3 bases respectively, with 22 bases between them. The CDR3, as DNA: TGCAGTGCCATAGGGTTTCGGGAGAGGATTACAGATACGCAGTATTTT. This gives the protein CSAIGFRERITDTQYF.

This clonotype was detected ten times or more. The chain is built from TRBV28 and TRBJ2-7; 10 bases are a match to TRBD1. CDR1 and CDR2 (germline): MDHEN, SYDVKM. Trimming at V came to 5 bases and at J to 5 bases, leaving 6 bases not matched to a gene. CDR3 length: 14 amino acids. The CDR3 DNA sequence: TGTGCCAGCAGTCCTACGGACAGGGGGAACGAGCAGTACTTC. It encodes CASSPTDRGNEQYF.

This clonotype was seen a few times. V gene TRBV12-3 or TRBV12-4 combines with J gene TRBJ1-1; no clear D gene. V shed 7 bases and J shed 1 base, with 16 bases lying between them. This CDR3 spans 15 amino acids. The CDR3 region has the DNA TGTGCCAGCACCCATCCCGGAAACCCGAACACTGAAGCTTTCTTT. It is translated as CASTHPGNPNTEAFF.

This clonotype was counted a few times. CDR3 bases: TGCGCCAGCAGCCAGGACTGGGGAGGTGGGGAGCAGTTCTTC. This gives the protein CASSQDWGGGEQFF. The chain combines TRBV4-1 with TRBJ2-1, with a weak D call TRBD2 (6 bases). This CDR3 is built from 14 residues. The V and J ends lost 3 bases and 10 bases respectively, with 16 bases between them. Germline V lookup: CDR1 MGHRA, CDR2 YSYEKL.

This clonotype was recorded at least ten times. This rearrangement joins TRBV7-6 to TRBJ2-2; D unclear. CDR3 length equals 15 residues. The V end was cut by 5 bases, the J end by 1 base, with 11 bases between. Germline loops: CDR1 SGHVS, CDR2 FNYEAQ. The CDR3 loop is CASSLIQRNTGELFF. The CDR3 DNA sequence: TGTGCCAGCAGCCTCATCCAAAGGAACACCGGGGAGCTGTTTTTT.

The table lists this clonotype with many counts. V gene TRBV7-2 combines with J gene TRBJ2-1; possibly TRBD1 for D (6 bases). The germline V and J ends were trimmed by 3 bases and 5 bases, with 14 bases remaining between them. Germline CDR1 SGHTA, CDR2 FQGNSA. CDR3 length: 15 amino acids. CDR3 region: CASSFWGTKNNEQFF. The CDR3 DNA reads TGTGCCAGCAGCTTTTGGGGGACAAAGAACAATGAGCAGTTCTTC.

This clonotype was recorded many times. This rearrangement joins TRBV20-1 to TRBJ1-6, with 7 bases identical to TRBD1. The CDR3 runs 14 residues. After removal of 5 bases from V and 7 bases from J, the junction contained 8 bases not matched to a gene. Germline values: CDR1 DFQATT, CDR2 SNEGSKA (reference sequence). The CDR3 DNA is TGCAGTGCTGGTCCCGGACAGGAAAATTCACCCCTCCACTTT. This encodes CSAGPGQENSPLHF.

The V gene is TRBV6-6, the J gene TRBJ2-7; TRBD2 agrees at 8 bases. The V segment lost 6 bases and the J segment 2 bases; nucleotides outside the gene matches: 12. The CDR3 is made up of 16 amino acids. Germline CDR1 reads MNHNY; CDR2 reads SVGAGI (reference sequence). The CDR3 bases are TGTGCCAGCAGCAATCGGGTGGGACTAGGGACCTACGAGCAGTACTTC. Amino acids: CASSNRVGLGTYEQYF.

This clonotype was seen repeatedly, ten times or more. The V and J genes are TRBV4-1 and TRBJ2-2, with D perhaps matching TRBD1 (6 bases). CDR3 length: 21 residues. Germline values: CDR1 MGHRA, CDR2 YSYEKL. The ends were cut back, 0 bases at V and 0 bases at J, with 23 bases in the middle. The CDR3 DNA is TGCGCCAGCAGCCAAGATATAATAGTAGCGACAGGCCCATCGAACACCGGGGAGCTGTTTTTT. It is translated as CASSQDIIVATGPSNTGELFF.

The V call is TRBV3-1, the J call TRBJ1-5; D is uncertain. V dropped 1 base and J dropped 2 bases, with 9 bases sitting between them. Looked up from germline, CDR1 is LGHDT and CDR2 is YNNKEL (reference sequence). The CDR3 sequence is 15 residues long. The CDR3 nucleotides are TGTGCCAGCAGCCAAGGGGTTCTGGGCAATCAGCCCCAGCATTTT. Translation gives CASSQGVLGNQPQHF.

This clonotype was observed many times. V and J are TRBV7-2 and TRBJ2-7; 9 positions agree with TRBD2. J was trimmed by 3 bases and V by 5 bases; bases with no gene match: 8. The germline V gene has CDR1 SGHTA and CDR2 FQGNSA. The CDR3 is made up of 15 amino acids. CDR3 residues: CASSKLAGGLYEQYF. CDR3 coding DNA: TGTGCCAGCAGCAAACTAGCGGGCGGACTCTACGAGCAGTACTTC.

The CDR3 nucleotides read TGTGCCAGCTCACCACCCCGGGGCTCGAGCGAGCAGTACTTC. It codes for CASSPPRGSSEQYF. The gene calls are TRBV18 and TRBJ2-7; the D call may be TRBD1 or TRBD2 (5 bases each). The CDR3 loop spans 14 amino acids. Germline values: CDR1 KGHSH, CDR2 LQKENI. The germline V and J ends were trimmed by 0 bases and 6 bases, with 12 bases remaining between them.

The V gene is TRBV18, the J gene TRBJ1-1; D remains unclear. Trimming removed 0 bases from V and 1 base from J, with 9 bases in between. The CDR3 is 15 residues long. In germline, CDR1 is KGHSH, CDR2 LQKENI. Here the CDR3 reads CASSPPGSRNTEAFF. CDR3 nucleotide sequence: TGTGCCAGCTCACCACCGGGCAGCCGGAACACTGAAGCTTTCTTT.